A single sample gave rise to the 19 T cell receptor beta chains below, sequenced in a study of OX40 agonist ivuxolimab in advanced cancers. The library relied on the immunoSEQ multiplex PCR assay. TCRdb took this table from immuneACCESS and kept in-frame rearrangements with V and J called. Such tables lack part of the clones; where checked against another copy, unresolved V genes explain under half of the gap, and the rest is unexplained. In this sample the table shows roughly 48,000 clones, under 85% of which occur a single time. Of the sample, 1.2% is held by the ten largest clones. Sequencing used CD4+ or CD8+ T cells sorted from blood, obtained in a trial of the OX40 agonist ivuxolimab. The receptors originated from an adult with an advanced solid tumor such as melanoma, head and neck, liver or kidney cancer.

The J gene is TRBJ2-7, the V gene TRBV6-5; the D gene is possibly TRBD2 (5 bases). The CDR3 consists of 14 residues. Deletions cut 0 bases from V and 5 bases from J, with 11 bases between. The germline V gene encodes CDR1 MNHEY and CDR2 SVGAGI. Written as DNA, the CDR3 is TGTGCCAGCAGTTACTCCTCTGTCGGGGACGAGCAGTACTTC. Its translation: CASSYSSVGDEQYF.

The chain is built from TRBV5-8 and TRBJ2-3; 14 bases line up with TRBD2. This CDR3 comprises 16 residues. V lost 4 bases, J lost 6 bases, and 7 bases stayed unmatched. The germline V gene has CDR1 SGHTS and CDR2 YDEGEE. This CDR3 is CASSRGTSGGRDTQYF. The CDR3 coding sequence is TGTGCCAGCAGCCGTGGGACTAGCGGGGGAAGGGATACGCAGTATTTT.

The chain couples TRBV25-1 to TRBJ1-1; TRBD1 agrees at 8 bases. With 6 bases clipped from V and 5 bases from J, the junction kept 11 bases outside the gene matches. The CDR3 covers 15 residues. CDR1 is MGHDK and CDR2 is SYGVNS in the germline V gene. In DNA, the CDR3 is TGTGCCAGCAGCCCTTACAGGGGGGTGAGGACTGAAGCTTTCTTT. It is translated as CASSPYRGVRTEAFF.

The CDR3 nucleotides read TGTGCCAGCAGCCCCACCTCACATCCGACTGAAGCTTTCTTT. Translating it yields CASSPTSHPTEAFF. This chain connects TRBV9 to TRBJ1-1; unclear D gene. The germline V gene has CDR1 SGDLS and CDR2 YYNGEE. Deletions cut 4 bases from V and 5 bases from J, with 15 bases between. The length of the CDR3 is 14 residues.

The gene calls are TRBV5-4 and TRBJ1-2; D perhaps matches TRBD1 (5 bases). Germline V gene lookup returns CDR1 SGHNT and CDR2 YYREEE (reference sequence). The CDR3 has 14 amino acids. Trimming stripped 1 base from V and 8 bases from J, with 15 bases between. CDR3 bases: TGTGCCAGCAGCTTGTTGGCAGGGAGTCTCGGCTACACCTTC. This codes for CASSLLAGSLGYTF.

V usage is TRBV2 and J usage is TRBJ1-5; D is perhaps TRBD1 (5 bases). The V end was cut by 4 bases, the J end by 5 bases, with 15 bases between. CDR3 size: 15 residues. Germline CDR1 SNHLY, CDR2 FYNNEI. In DNA, the CDR3 is TGTGCCAGCAGTGTGGATGCAGGGATCGATCAGCCCCAGCATTTT. Protein sequence: CASSVDAGIDQPQHF.

The J gene is TRBJ2-3, the V gene TRBV4-2; TRBD2 matches 9 bases. Germline-derived CDR1 and CDR2 are LGHNA and YNFKEQ. V lost 0 bases to trimming and J lost 5 bases; unmatched junction nucleotides: 12. The CDR3 covers 18 residues. The CDR3 reads CASSQDMLAGVRGDTQYF. As DNA, the CDR3 is TGTGCCAGCAGCCAAGATATGTTAGCGGGGGTTCGTGGAGATACGCAGTATTTT.

V is TRBV15 and J is TRBJ1-2, with no clear D. Germline V gene data show CDR1 as LNHNV and CDR2 as YYDKDF (reference sequence). V was shortened by 0 bases and J by 5 bases, with 16 bases between the two germline ends. The CDR3 runs 16 residues. CDR3 loop: CATSRDRRLGQYGYTF. Here the CDR3 DNA reads TGTGCCACCAGCAGAGATCGCCGACTGGGCCAATATGGCTACACCTTC.

This sequence joins TRBV7-2 and TRBJ1-5, with D perhaps TRBD1 (5 bases). The V gene's germline CDR1 is SGHTA and CDR2 FQGNSA. The ends were cut back, 3 bases at V and 9 bases at J, with 15 bases in the middle. The CDR3 has 14 amino acids. This CDR3 is CASSFPGRSWPQHF. The CDR3 nucleotides are TGTGCCAGCAGCTTTCCGGGACGGTCATGGCCCCAGCATTTT.

Only one count was recorded for this clone. The chain combines TRBV6-1 with TRBJ2-7; no reliable D call. Trimming took 4 bases from V and 4 from J, leaving 11 bases between them. The CDR3 length is 13 residues. Germline CDR1 reads MNHNS; CDR2 reads SASEGT. Here the CDR3 reads CASSAEWGYEQYF. DNA for the CDR3: TGTGCCAGCAGTGCCGAATGGGGTTACGAGCAGTACTTC.

This chain connects TRBV4-1 to TRBJ1-1; a possible D gene is TRBD1 (5 bases). Germline loops: CDR1 MGHRA, CDR2 YSYEKL. CDR3 length: 14 residues. Trimming cost V 6 bases and J 4 bases, with 15 bases left between them. The CDR3 DNA reads TGCGCCAGCAGGGATCTCATAAGGGGCACTGAAGCTTTCTTT. This encodes CASRDLIRGTEAFF.

The V call is TRBV6-1, the J call TRBJ1-5, with 7 nucleotides matching TRBD1. The length of the CDR3 is 13 residues. Germline CDR1 MNHNS, CDR2 SASEGT. After removal of 6 bases from V and 5 bases from J, the junction contained 4 bases not matched to a gene. The CDR3 DNA is TGTGCCAGCAGGACAGGGTGGGATCAGCCCCAGCATTTT. It is translated as CASRTGWDQPQHF.

This clone was seen more than once but under ten times. The chain combines TRBV6-5 with TRBJ1-4; D possibly corresponds to TRBD1 (6 bases). Germline loops: CDR1 MNHEY, CDR2 SVGAGI. The CDR3 runs to 12 residues. V was cut by 4 bases and J by 9 bases, with 9 bases left in between. The CDR3 bases are TGTGCCAGCAGTTCTCAGGGGAAAAAACTGTTTTTT. Translating it yields CASSSQGKKLFF.

The chain is built from TRBV6-5 and TRBJ1-2; 9 positions agree with TRBD1. The length of the CDR3 is 14 residues. Germline-derived CDR1 and CDR2 are MNHEY and SVGAGI. The trim removed 5 bases at V and 4 bases at J, leaving 5 bases unmatched. CDR3 protein: CASSTGGSGYGYTF. The CDR3 DNA reads as TGTGCCAGCAGTACAGGGGGCTCGGGCTATGGCTACACCTTC.

The chain employs TRBV5-1 and TRBJ1-4; D may be TRBD1 (6 bases). V lost 0 bases and J 7 bases, leaving 16 bases between the germline ends. Per the germline V gene, CDR1 is SGHRS and CDR2 is YFSETQ. CDR3 size: 16 residues. Here the CDR3 reads CASSLDIGTTSEKLFF. The CDR3 nucleotides read TGCGCCAGCAGCTTGGACATCGGGACAACGAGTGAAAAACTGTTTTTT.

This clone appeared a few times. The chain recombines TRBV5-5 with TRBJ2-7, with D possibly being TRBD1 (6 bases). Deletions cut 0 bases from V and 2 bases from J, with 15 bases between. The length of the CDR3 is 16 residues. Germline lookup yields CDR1 SGHKS and CDR2 YYEKEE (reference sequence). For the CDR3, the DNA is TGTGCCAGCAGCTTGGCGTCCGGACAGATAGCCTACGAGCAGTACTTC. Translating gives CASSLASGQIAYEQYF.

The genes are TRBV27 and TRBJ2-7, with 8 bases aligning to TRBD1. Unmatched junction bases numbered 4, after V lost 0 bases and J lost 0 bases. The germline CDR1 and CDR2 sequences are MNHEY and SMNVEV (reference sequence). CDR3 length: 16 amino acids. CDR3 in amino acids: CASSLSAQGASYEQYF. Written as DNA, the CDR3 is TGTGCCAGCAGTTTATCGGCGCAGGGGGCCTCCTACGAGCAGTACTTC.

The V gene is TRBV4-1, the J gene TRBJ1-5; 11 nucleotides align to TRBD1. CDR3 length equals 19 residues. J was trimmed by 1 base and V by 2 bases; bases with no gene match: 10. Germline V gene sequence: CDR1 MGHRA, CDR2 YSYEKL. CDR3 sequence (DNA): TGCGCCAGCAGCCAAAGGGAAGGGACAGGGGGGAAGAGCAATCAGCCCCAGCATTTT. Protein product: CASSQREGTGGKSNQPQHF.

The chain links TRBV10-3 to TRBJ2-3; the match to TRBD1 covers 9 bases. The germline gives CDR1 ENHRY, CDR2 SYGVKD. The CDR3 length is 17 residues. With 4 bases clipped from V and 4 bases from J, the junction kept 12 bases outside the gene matches. DNA for the CDR3: TGTGCCATCAGTGCAGGCCTTCCGGGACAGGGCCCAGATACGCAGTATTTT. This encodes CAISAGLPGQGPDTQYF.